Each of the 21 T cell receptor beta chains below was sequenced from the same sample in a study of radiotherapy plus CTLA-4 blockade in lung cancer (dated by TCRdb to the late 2010s). The protocol used for the library was the immunoSEQ multiplex PCR assay. TCRdb took this table from immuneACCESS and kept in-frame rearrangements with V and J called. Such tables lack part of the clones; where checked against another copy, unresolved V genes explain under half of the gap, and the rest is unexplained. This sample is represented by around 40,000 clones; about 77% of them were singletons. The ten largest clones represent approximately 10% of the sample. Sequences were derived from peripheral blood, sampled from a patient treated with radiotherapy plus ipilimumab. The source of these receptors is a human donor with non-small cell lung cancer who had stable disease on radiotherapy plus ipilimumab.

V and J are TRBV7-2 and TRBJ2-5, with a weak D call TRBD2 (5 bases). The CDR3 spans 14 residues. V shed 7 bases and J shed 9 bases, with 21 bases lying between them. Germline loops: CDR1 SGHTA, CDR2 FQGNSA. CDR3 nucleotides: TGTGCCAGCACCCGCGAGGGCAGTCTGCAGGCCCAGTACTTC. Amino acid sequence: CASTREGSLQAQYF.

This chain joins TRBV9 and TRBJ2-1; D perhaps matches TRBD1 (5 bases). The germline V gene encodes CDR1 SGDLS and CDR2 YYNGEE. Trimming stripped 3 bases from V and 7 bases from J, with 20 bases between. The CDR3 runs 16 residues. CDR3: CASSDTTGRWGNEQFF. As DNA, the CDR3 is TGTGCCAGCAGCGATACCACAGGACGGTGGGGTAATGAGCAGTTCTTC.

The gene calls are TRBV5-1 and TRBJ2-5; D gene uncertain. This CDR3 region has 15 residues. Germline-derived CDR1 and CDR2 are SGHRS and YFSETQ. The V and J ends lost 3 bases and 1 base respectively, with 13 bases between them. Written as DNA, the CDR3 is TGCGCCAGCAGCTATTTCGGTCTGCCCCAAGAGACCCAGTACTTC. Residues: CASSYFGLPQETQYF.

In the case of this clone: This sample includes further DNA sequences coding for the same CDR3. This chain connects TRBV4-3 to TRBJ1-4, with 7 bases fitting TRBD1. CDR1 is LGHNA, CDR2 YSLEER, per germline. V lost 3 bases and J lost 6; bases outside the gene matches: 10. There are 16 residues in the CDR3. Written as DNA, the CDR3 is TGCGCCAGCAGCCAGGATCAGGGACAGTCTCATGAAAAACTGTTTTTT. This sequence encodes CASSQDQGQSHEKLFF.

The chain recombines TRBV7-2 with TRBJ1-6; D remains ambiguous. This CDR3 comprises 12 residues. Trimming removed 4 bases at V and 5 bases at J, with 3 bases between. Germline CDR1 SGHTA, CDR2 FQGNSA. CDR3 DNA sequence: TGTGCCAGCAGCTCTGATAATTCACCCCTCCACTTT. Residues: CASSSDNSPLHF.

The chain joins TRBV5-1 to TRBJ1-1; a weak D match, TRBD1 (6 bases). CDR3 size: 12 residues. V lost 4 bases and J lost 4, with 8 bases in between. Germline V gene data show CDR1 as SGHRS and CDR2 as YFSETQ. The CDR3: CASSMTGTEAFF. The DNA of the CDR3 is TGCGCCAGCAGCATGACAGGCACTGAAGCTTTCTTT. The whole variable domain, remainder taken from reference TRBV5-1 and TRBJ1-1, is KAGVTQTPRYLIKTRGQQVTLSCSPISGHRSVSWYQQTPGQGLQFLFEYFSETQRNKGNFPGRFSGRQFSNSRSEMNVSTLELGDSALYLCASSMTGTEAFFGQGTRLTVV.

This clone was counted ten times or more. As DNA, the CDR3 is TGCGCCAGCAGCCAGGTCGACATGTTGGCCTACAATGAGCAGTTCTTC. Translation gives CASSQVDMLAYNEQFF. The J gene is TRBJ2-1, the V gene TRBV4-1; D gene unclear. This CDR3 is 16 amino acids long. CDR1 and CDR2 (germline): MGHRA, YSYEKL. Between the trimmed V and J ends, which lost 3 bases and 2 bases, there was a span of 14 bases.

This clone showed up just once. The J gene is TRBJ2-4, the V gene TRBV7-2, with D tentatively TRBD2 (6 bases). The CDR3 spans 13 residues. Germline V lookup: CDR1 SGHTA, CDR2 FQGNSA. The V gene lost 1 base and the J gene lost 11 bases, with 12 bases spanning the gap. The CDR3 DNA is TGTGCCAGCAGCTTAGAACCGGGGGAGCTTCAGTACTTC. Its translation is CASSLEPGELQYF.

For the CDR3, the DNA is TGTGCCAGCGGTAAGATTTCGACAGGGGGACCCTACAATGAGCAGTTCTTC. This encodes CASGKISTGGPYNEQFF. The J gene is TRBJ2-1, the V gene TRBV9, with 9 bases identical to TRBD1. The germline V gene has CDR1 SGDLS and CDR2 YYNGEE. The CDR3 runs to 17 residues. V lost 7 bases and J lost 2; bases outside the gene matches: 13.

This sequence joins TRBV5-1 and TRBJ2-5; 8 bases match TRBD1. Germline CDR1 is SGHRS and CDR2 is YFSETQ. The CDR3 sequence is 16 residues long. The ends lost 0 bases at V and 4 bases at J; junction bases unmatched: 8. The CDR3 DNA sequence: TGCGCCAGCAGCTTGGAGGGGGCAGGGGGCTTAGAGACCCAGTACTTC. Amino acid sequence: CASSLEGAGGLETQYF.

V is TRBV7-9 and J is TRBJ1-2; perhaps TRBD1 as D (6 bases). There are 15 residues in the CDR3. Trimming left V 5 bases short and J 6 bases short, with 19 bases between. CDR1 SEHNR and CDR2 FQNEAQ come from the germline V gene (reference sequence). CDR3 loop: CASSPSGVGLDGYTF. The DNA for the CDR3 is TGTGCCAGCAGCCCTTCAGGGGTAGGGTTGGATGGCTACACCTTC.

The CDR3 coding sequence is TGTGCCAGCAGCTTTTCCCGGACAGCATACAATGAGCAGTTCTTC. Translating it yields CASSFSRTAYNEQFF. J is TRBJ2-1 and V is TRBV5-5; possible D gene TRBD1, 6 bases. The CDR3 contains 15 residues. Germline V gives CDR1 SGHKS, CDR2 YYEKEE (reference sequence). Trimming removed 2 bases at V and 4 bases at J, with 13 bases between. The full variable domain, its missing parts supplied by reference TRBV5-5 and TRBJ2-1, is DAGVTQSPTHLIKTRGQQVTLRCSPISGHKSVSWYQQVLGQGPQFIFQYYEKEERGRGNFPDRFSARQFPNYSSELNVNALLLGDSALYLCASSFSRTAYNEQFFGPGTRLTVL.

A single count supports this clone. Other DNA variants within this sample encode the same CDR3. V is TRBV6-5 and J is TRBJ2-1, with D unresolved. There are 14 residues in the CDR3. Per germline, CDR1 MNHEY and CDR2 SVGAGI. The V and J ends lost 0 bases and 8 bases respectively, with 11 bases between them. CDR3 nucleotide sequence: TGTGCCAGCAGTTACTCCTTGGGTCGGGATGAGCAGTTCTTC. Its protein product is CASSYSLGRDEQFF.

This clone came up once. The CDR3 DNA follows: TGTGCTAGTGCTGCTGGGGGGGCCCCGACAGATACGCAGTATTTT. This codes for CASAAGGAPTDTQYF. The chain combines TRBV12-5 with TRBJ2-3; a possible D gene is TRBD2 (7 bases). From germline, CDR1 is LGHNT and CDR2 FRNRAP. V was clipped by 7 bases and J by 3 bases, with 17 bases between them. The CDR3 is made up of 15 amino acids.

V gene TRBV5-1 combines with J gene TRBJ2-7; 8 bases map to TRBD2. CDR1 and CDR2 from the germline V gene are SGHRS and YFSETQ. The CDR3 has 15 amino acids. V lost 3 bases and J lost 2; bases outside the gene matches: 7. The CDR3 DNA reads as TGCGCCAGCAGCTCCTCTAGCGGGCCGACCTACGAGCAGTACTTC. It is translated as CASSSSSGPTYEQYF.

V and J are TRBV5-4 and TRBJ2-3; 11 nucleotides match TRBD1. The CDR3 is 15 amino acids. Germline lookup yields CDR1 SGHNT and CDR2 YYREEE (reference sequence). Losses at the gene ends were 0 bases for V and 11 bases for J; bases not matched to a gene: 8. CDR3 DNA sequence: TGTGCCAGCAGCTTGGGTCAGGGGACAGGGGGGGGGCAGTATTTT. As protein: CASSLGQGTGGGQYF.

This rearrangement joins TRBV18 to TRBJ2-5; D perhaps matches TRBD1 (6 bases). V was cut by 0 bases and J by 2 bases, with 10 bases left in between. The germline V gene encodes CDR1 KGHSH and CDR2 LQKENI. The CDR3 contains 15 residues. The CDR3 region is CASSPPGRGQETQYF. The CDR3 DNA reads TGTGCCAGCTCACCACCGGGTAGGGGGCAAGAGACCCAGTACTTC.

This rearrangement joins TRBV6-1 to TRBJ2-5, with 9 nucleotides matching TRBD1. The end of the DNA fits TRBJ2-7 better, so the J call may be wrong. This CDR3 is built from 14 residues. Germline values: CDR1 MNHNS, CDR2 SASEGT. The CDR3 sequence is CASLSRDRVYEQYF. The CDR3 DNA reads as TGTGCCAGCTTATCCCGGGACAGGGTTTACGAGCAGTACTTC.

This clone was found once. V is TRBV7-2 and J is TRBJ2-7; D is perhaps TRBD2 (5 bases). The CDR3 covers 13 residues. CDR1 is SGHTA and CDR2 is FQGNSA in the germline V gene. Between the trimmed V and J ends, which lost 5 bases and 4 bases, there was a span of 12 bases. CDR3 DNA: TGTGCCAGCAGCAGTAACGGGAAATACGAGCAGTACTTC. It encodes CASSSNGKYEQYF.

This chain uses TRBV18 with TRBJ1-2, with 7 bases fitting TRBD1. V shed 3 bases, J shed 2 bases, and the junction held 3 bases outside the gene matches. The CDR3 runs 14 residues. Germline V gives CDR1 KGHSH, CDR2 LQKENI. The chain's CDR3 is CASSPGTANYGYTF. The CDR3 nucleotides read TGTGCCAGCTCACCCGGGACAGCGAACTATGGCTACACCTTC.

This clone appeared a few times. V is TRBV9 and J is TRBJ1-1; D remains ambiguous. This CDR3 is 13 amino acids long. CDR1 is SGDLS, CDR2 YYNGEE, per germline. V shed 0 bases and J shed 10 bases, with 13 bases lying between them. CDR3 bases: TGTGCCAGCAGCGTAGTGGAGGGTTATTCAGCTTTCTTT. It yields the protein CASSVVEGYSAFF. The variable domain in full, with the rest retrieved from reference TRBV9 and TRBJ1-1, is DSGVTQTPKHLITATGQRVTLRCSPRSGDLSVYWYQQSLDQGLQFLIQYYNGEERAKGNILERFSAQQFPDLHSELNLSSLELGDSALYFCASSVVEGYSAFFGQGTRLTVV.